Listed below are T cell receptor beta chains from one sample, sequenced in a study of monozygotic twins with inflammatory bowel disease. With the 5' RACE reads reprocessed, TCRdb shows one record per CDR3 protein and no DNA. The sample table includes more than 300,000 distinct CDR3 sequences. The sample was blood. The receptors stem from a human donor with ulcerative colitis or Crohn's disease, or a healthy co-twin of an affected twin (not recorded which). The CDR3 runs from the conserved cysteine through the conserved F or W.

v_call: TRBV7-2
j_call: TRBJ2-5
cdr3_aa: CASSPGTALQETQYF

v_call: TRBV11-2
j_call: TRBJ2-1
cdr3_aa: CASRLTGQGRNEQFF

v_call: TRBV4-3
j_call: TRBJ2-7
cdr3_aa: CASSQYPQGWESYEQYF

v_call: TRBV19
j_call: TRBJ2-1
cdr3_aa: CASSTKQGTWFNEQFF

v_call: TRBV5-6
j_call: TRBJ2-5
cdr3_aa: CASSSITGVLYF

v_call: TRBV12-3/TRBV12-4
j_call: TRBJ2-1
cdr3_aa: CASSSLAGEQFF

v_call: TRBV7-8
j_call: TRBJ1-2
cdr3_aa: CASSFSQDYGYTF

v_call: TRBV10-3
j_call: TRBJ2-1
cdr3_aa: CAISEGVAGGPGEQIF

v_call: TRBV6-4
j_call: TRBJ2-7
cdr3_aa: CASSVTIGYEQYF

v_call: TRBV18
j_call: TRBJ1-5
cdr3_aa: CASSPEGQVNQPQHF

v_call: TRBV5-4
j_call: TRBJ2-1
cdr3_aa: CATEGSASNEQFF

v_call: TRBV12-3/TRBV12-4
j_call: TRBJ1-1
cdr3_aa: CASTRSNEAFF

v_call: TRBV5-1
j_call: TRBJ2-7
cdr3_aa: CASSSQPGTGSSEQYF

v_call: TRBV12-3/TRBV12-4
j_call: TRBJ2-7
cdr3_aa: CASRTGGQSSYEQYF

v_call: TRBV20-1
j_call: TRBJ2-4
cdr3_aa: CSARDRDRGAKNIQYF

v_call: TRBV7-2
j_call: TRBJ1-2
cdr3_aa: CASSLARAANYGYTF

v_call: TRBV2
j_call: TRBJ2-3
cdr3_aa: CASTEEPTGDTQYF

v_call: TRBV5-6
j_call: TRBJ2-5
cdr3_aa: CASSFSSGGALDETQYF

v_call: TRBV30
j_call: TRBJ2-7
cdr3_aa: CAWSHPGQGIDEQYF

v_call: TRBV30
j_call: TRBJ1-2
cdr3_aa: CAWRKGNYGYTF

v_call: TRBV20-1
j_call: TRBJ1-4
cdr3_aa: CSAISGVEKLFF

v_call: TRBV19
j_call: TRBJ1-5
cdr3_aa: CASSPLVTGNQPQHF

v_call: TRBV14
j_call: TRBJ2-3
cdr3_aa: CASSQDAAGSTDTQYF

v_call: TRBV7-9
j_call: TRBJ1-2
cdr3_aa: CASSLSGGSSYGYTF

v_call: TRBV7-2
j_call: TRBJ1-5
cdr3_aa: CASSLGWNQPQHF

v_call: TRBV19
j_call: TRBJ1-6
cdr3_aa: CASSIDGQAQRSPLHF

v_call: TRBV7-9
j_call: TRBJ1-5
cdr3_aa: CASSPAGSWSNQPQHF

v_call: TRBV20-1
j_call: TRBJ2-3
cdr3_aa: CSAQRGLDTQYF

v_call: TRBV5-1
j_call: TRBJ2-3
cdr3_aa: CASNLLAGENTDTQYF

v_call: TRBV3-1
j_call: TRBJ1-5
cdr3_aa: CASSLSLSNQPQHF

v_call: TRBV5-1
j_call: TRBJ2-1
cdr3_aa: CASSSSGTGYNEQFF